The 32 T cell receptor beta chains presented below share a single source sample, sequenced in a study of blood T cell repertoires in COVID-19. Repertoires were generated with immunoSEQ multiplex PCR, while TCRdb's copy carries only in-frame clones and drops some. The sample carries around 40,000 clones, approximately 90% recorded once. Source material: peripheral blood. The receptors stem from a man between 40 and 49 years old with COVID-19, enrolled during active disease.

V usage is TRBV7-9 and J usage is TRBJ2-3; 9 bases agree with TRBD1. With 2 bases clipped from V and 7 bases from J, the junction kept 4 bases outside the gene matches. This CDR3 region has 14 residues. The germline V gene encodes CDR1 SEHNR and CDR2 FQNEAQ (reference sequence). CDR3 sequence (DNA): TGTGCCAGCAGCTTACGGGACAGGGCTTATACGCAGTATTTT. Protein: CASSLRDRAYTQYF.

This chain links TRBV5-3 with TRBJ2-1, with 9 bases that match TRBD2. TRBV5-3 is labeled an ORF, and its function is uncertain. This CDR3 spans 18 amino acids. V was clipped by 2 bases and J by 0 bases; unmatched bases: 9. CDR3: CARSLPLAGPSSYNEQFF. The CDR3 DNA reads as TGTGCCAGAAGCTTACCCCTAGCGGGGCCCAGCTCCTACAATGAGCAGTTCTTC.

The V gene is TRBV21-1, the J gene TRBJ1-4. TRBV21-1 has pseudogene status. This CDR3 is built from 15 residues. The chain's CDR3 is CASSKVGGSGEKLFF. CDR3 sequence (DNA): TGTGCCAGCAGCAAAGTGGGGGGGTCGGGTGAAAAACTGTTTTTT.

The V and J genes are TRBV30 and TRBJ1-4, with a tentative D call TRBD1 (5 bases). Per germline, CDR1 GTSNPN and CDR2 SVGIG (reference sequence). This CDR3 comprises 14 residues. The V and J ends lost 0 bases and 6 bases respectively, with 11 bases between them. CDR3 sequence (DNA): TGTGCCTGGAGTGTACACAGGAACGATGAAAAACTGTTTTTT. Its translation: CAWSVHRNDEKLFF.

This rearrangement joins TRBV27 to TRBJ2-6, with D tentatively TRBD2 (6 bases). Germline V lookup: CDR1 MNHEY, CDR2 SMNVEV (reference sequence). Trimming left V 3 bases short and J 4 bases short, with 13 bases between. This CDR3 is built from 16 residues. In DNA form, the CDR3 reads TGTGCCAGCAGTTTGTGGGGGAGGCGAGGGGCCAACGTCCTGACTTTC. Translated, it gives CASSLWGRRGANVLTF. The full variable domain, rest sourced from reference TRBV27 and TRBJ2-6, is EAQVTQNPRYLITVTGKKLTVTCSQNMNHEYMSWYRQDPGLGLRQIYYSMNVEVTDKGDVPEGYKVSRKEKRNFPLILESPSPNQTSLYFCASSLWGRRGANVLTFGAGSRLTVL.

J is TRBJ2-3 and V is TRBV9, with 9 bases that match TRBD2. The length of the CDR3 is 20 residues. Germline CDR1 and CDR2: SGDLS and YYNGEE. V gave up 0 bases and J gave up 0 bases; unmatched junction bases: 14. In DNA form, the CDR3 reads TGTGCCAGCAGCGTAGAAAGTGGTCTAGCGGGGACCTCCAGCACAGATACGCAGTATTTT. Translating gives CASSVESGLAGTSSTDTQYF.

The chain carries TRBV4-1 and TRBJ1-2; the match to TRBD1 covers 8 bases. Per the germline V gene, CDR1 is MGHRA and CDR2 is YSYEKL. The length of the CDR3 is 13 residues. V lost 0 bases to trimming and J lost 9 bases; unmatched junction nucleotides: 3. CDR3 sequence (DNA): TGCGCCAGCAGCCAAGATCAGGGGGCAAGCTACACCTTC. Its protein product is CASSQDQGASYTF.

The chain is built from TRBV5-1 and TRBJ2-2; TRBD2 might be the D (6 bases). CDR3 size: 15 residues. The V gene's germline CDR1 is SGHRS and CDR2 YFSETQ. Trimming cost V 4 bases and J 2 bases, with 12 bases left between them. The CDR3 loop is CASSPRGGNTGELFF. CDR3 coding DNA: TGCGCCAGCAGCCCCCGGGGAGGAAACACCGGGGAGCTGTTTTTT.

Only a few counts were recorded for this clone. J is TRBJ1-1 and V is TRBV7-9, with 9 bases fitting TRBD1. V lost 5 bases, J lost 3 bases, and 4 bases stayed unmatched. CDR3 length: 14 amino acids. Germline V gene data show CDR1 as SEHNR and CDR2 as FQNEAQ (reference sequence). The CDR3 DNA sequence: TGTGCCAGCAGCAAGCGGGACAGGGACACTGAAGCTTTCTTT. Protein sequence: CASSKRDRDTEAFF.

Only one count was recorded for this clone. DNA for the CDR3: TGTGCCAGCAGCCCAGGGAATCGCTACGAGCAGTACTTC. Translating it yields CASSPGNRYEQYF. The gene calls are TRBV27 and TRBJ2-7; perhaps TRBD1 as D (5 bases). V shed 6 bases and J shed 3 bases, with 12 bases lying between them. The germline V gene has CDR1 MNHEY and CDR2 SMNVEV (reference sequence). The CDR3 is made up of 13 amino acids.

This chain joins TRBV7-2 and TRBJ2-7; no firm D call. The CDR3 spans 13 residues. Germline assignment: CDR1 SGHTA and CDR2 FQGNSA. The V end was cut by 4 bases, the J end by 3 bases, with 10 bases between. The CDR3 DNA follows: TGTGCCAGCAGCTCCACCCGGAGCTACGAGCAGTACTTC. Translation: CASSSTRSYEQYF.

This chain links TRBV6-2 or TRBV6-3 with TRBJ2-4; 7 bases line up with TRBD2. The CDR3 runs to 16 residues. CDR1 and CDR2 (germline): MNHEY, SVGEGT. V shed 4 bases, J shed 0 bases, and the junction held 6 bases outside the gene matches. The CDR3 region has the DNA TGTGCCAGCAGTTTAAAGGGGAGGGGAGCCAAAAACATTCAGTACTTC. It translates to CASSLKGRGAKNIQYF.

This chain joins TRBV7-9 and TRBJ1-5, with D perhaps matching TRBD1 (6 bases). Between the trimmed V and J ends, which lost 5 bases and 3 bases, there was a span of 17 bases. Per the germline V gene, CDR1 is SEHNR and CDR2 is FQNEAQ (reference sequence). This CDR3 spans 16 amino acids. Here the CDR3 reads CASSHYGGGFNQPQHF. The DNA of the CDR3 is TGTGCCAGCAGCCATTATGGGGGGGGCTTCAATCAGCCCCAGCATTTT.

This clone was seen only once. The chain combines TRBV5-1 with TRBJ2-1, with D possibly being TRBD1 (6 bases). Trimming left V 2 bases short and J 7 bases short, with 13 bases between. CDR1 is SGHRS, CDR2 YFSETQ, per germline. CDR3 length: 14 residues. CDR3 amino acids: CASSFGGLRNEQFF. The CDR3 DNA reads TGCGCCAGCAGCTTTGGGGGCCTACGTAATGAGCAGTTCTTC.

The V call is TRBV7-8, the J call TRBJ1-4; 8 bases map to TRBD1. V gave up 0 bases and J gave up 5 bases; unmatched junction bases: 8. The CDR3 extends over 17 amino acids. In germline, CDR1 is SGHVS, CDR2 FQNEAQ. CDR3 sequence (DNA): TGTGCCAGCAGCTTAGCTGGACAGGGAAGGGAAAATGAAAAACTGTTTTTT. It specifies CASSLAGQGRENEKLFF.

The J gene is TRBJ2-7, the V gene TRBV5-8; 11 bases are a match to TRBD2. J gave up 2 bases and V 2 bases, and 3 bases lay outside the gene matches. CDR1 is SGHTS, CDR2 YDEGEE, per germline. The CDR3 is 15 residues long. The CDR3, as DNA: TGTGCCAGCAGCTTTTTGACTAGCGGGACCTACGAGCAGTACTTC. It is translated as CASSFLTSGTYEQYF.

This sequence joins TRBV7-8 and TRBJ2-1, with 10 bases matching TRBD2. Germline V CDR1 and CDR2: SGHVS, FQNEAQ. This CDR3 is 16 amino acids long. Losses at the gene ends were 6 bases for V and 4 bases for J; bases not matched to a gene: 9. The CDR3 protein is CASSEDGSGRYNEQFF. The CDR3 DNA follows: TGTGCCAGCAGTGAGGACGGTAGCGGGAGGTACAATGAGCAGTTCTTC.

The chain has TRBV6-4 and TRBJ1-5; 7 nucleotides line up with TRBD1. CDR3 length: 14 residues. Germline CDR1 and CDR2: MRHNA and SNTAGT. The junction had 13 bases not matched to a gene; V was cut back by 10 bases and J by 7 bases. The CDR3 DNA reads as TGTGCCACCTTGGACAGGTCCGCCGGACAGCCCCAGCATTTT. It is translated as CATLDRSAGQPQHF.

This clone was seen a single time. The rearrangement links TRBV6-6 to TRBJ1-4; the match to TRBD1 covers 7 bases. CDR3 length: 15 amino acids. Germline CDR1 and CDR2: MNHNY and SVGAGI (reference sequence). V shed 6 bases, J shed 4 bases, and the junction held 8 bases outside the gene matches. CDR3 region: CASRKSGQINEKLFF. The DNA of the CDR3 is TGTGCCAGCAGGAAATCGGGACAGATTAATGAAAAACTGTTTTTT.

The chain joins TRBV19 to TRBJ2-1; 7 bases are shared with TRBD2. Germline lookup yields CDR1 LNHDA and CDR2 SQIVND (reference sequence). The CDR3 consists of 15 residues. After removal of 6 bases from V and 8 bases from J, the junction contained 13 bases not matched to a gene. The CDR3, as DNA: TGTGCCAGTAGCCCCCATCAGCGGGGCTCGTATGAGCAGTTCTTC. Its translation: CASSPHQRGSYEQFF.

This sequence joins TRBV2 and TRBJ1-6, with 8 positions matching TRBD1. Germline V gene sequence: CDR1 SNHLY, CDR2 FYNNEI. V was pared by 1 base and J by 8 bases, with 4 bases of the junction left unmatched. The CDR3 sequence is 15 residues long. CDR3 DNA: TGTGCCAGCAGTGAAGACAGGGGGTTTGATTCACCCCTCCACTTT. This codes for CASSEDRGFDSPLHF.

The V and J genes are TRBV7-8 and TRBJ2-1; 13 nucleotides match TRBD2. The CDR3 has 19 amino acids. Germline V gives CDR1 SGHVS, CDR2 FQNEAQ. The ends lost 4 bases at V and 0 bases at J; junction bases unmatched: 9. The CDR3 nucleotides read TGTGCCAGCAGCTGGCCCGGGACTAGCGGGGCCAGCTCCTACAATGAGCAGTTCTTC. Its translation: CASSWPGTSGASSYNEQFF.

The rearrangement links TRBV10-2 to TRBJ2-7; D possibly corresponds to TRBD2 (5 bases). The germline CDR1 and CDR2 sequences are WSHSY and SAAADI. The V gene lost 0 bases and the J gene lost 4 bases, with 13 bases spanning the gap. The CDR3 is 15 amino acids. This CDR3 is CASSESRTYTYEQYF. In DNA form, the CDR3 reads TGCGCCAGCAGTGAGTCTAGGACTTACACTTACGAGCAGTACTTC.

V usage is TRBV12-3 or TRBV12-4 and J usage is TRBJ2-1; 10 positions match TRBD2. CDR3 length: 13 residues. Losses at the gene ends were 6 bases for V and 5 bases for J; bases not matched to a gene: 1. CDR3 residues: CASRLAGNNEQFF. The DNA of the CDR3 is TGTGCCAGCAGACTAGCGGGGAACAATGAGCAGTTCTTC.

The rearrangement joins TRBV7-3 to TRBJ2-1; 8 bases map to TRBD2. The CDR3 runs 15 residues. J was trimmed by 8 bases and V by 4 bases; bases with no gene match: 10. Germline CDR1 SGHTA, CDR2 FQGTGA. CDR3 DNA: TGTGCCAGCAGCTCGTTGGGACTAGAGCTCGATGAGCAGTTCTTC. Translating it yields CASSSLGLELDEQFF.

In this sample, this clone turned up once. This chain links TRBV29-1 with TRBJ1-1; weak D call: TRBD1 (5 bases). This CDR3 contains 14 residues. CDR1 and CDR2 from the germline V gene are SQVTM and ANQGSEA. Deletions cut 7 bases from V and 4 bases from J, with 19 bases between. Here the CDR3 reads CSAFGGAGGTEAFF. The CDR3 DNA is TGCAGCGCATTCGGAGGGGCTGGGGGCACTGAAGCTTTCTTT.

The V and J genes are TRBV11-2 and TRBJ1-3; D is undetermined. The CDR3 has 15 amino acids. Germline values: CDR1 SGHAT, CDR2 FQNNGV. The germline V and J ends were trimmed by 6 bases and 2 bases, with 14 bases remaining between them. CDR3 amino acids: CASSSTVGAGNTIYF. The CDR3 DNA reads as TGTGCCAGCAGTTCTACCGTGGGCGCTGGAAACACCATATATTTT.

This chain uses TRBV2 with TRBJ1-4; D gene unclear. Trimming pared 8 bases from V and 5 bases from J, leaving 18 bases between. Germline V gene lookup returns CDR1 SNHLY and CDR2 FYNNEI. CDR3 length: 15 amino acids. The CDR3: CASVDVGGGNEKLFF. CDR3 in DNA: TGTGCCAGCGTCGACGTAGGAGGAGGAAATGAAAAACTGTTTTTT.

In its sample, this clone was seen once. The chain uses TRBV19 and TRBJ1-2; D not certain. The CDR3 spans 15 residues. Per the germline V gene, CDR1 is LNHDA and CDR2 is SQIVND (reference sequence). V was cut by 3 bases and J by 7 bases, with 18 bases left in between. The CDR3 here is CASSIPAGDSSGYTF. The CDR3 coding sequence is TGTGCCAGTAGTATTCCCGCGGGAGATTCCTCTGGCTACACCTTC.

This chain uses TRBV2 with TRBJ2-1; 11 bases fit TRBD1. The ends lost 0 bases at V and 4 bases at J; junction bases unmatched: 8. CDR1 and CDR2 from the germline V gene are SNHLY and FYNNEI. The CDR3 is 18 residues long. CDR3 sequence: CASSEALGQGERYNEQFF. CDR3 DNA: TGTGCCAGCAGTGAAGCGCTGGGACAGGGGGAACGGTACAATGAGCAGTTCTTC.

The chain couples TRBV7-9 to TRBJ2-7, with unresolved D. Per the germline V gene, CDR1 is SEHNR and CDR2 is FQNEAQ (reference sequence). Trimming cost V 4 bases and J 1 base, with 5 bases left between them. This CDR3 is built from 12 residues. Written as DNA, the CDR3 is TGTGCCAGCAGCTATTCTTCCTACGAGCAGTACTTC. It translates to CASSYSSYEQYF.

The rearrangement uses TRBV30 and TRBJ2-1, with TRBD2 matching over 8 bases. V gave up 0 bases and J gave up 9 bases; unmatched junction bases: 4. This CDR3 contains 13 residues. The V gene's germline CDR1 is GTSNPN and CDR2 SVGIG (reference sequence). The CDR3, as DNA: TGTGCCTGGAGTGTAAGCGGGAGTAGTGAGCAGTTCTTC. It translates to CAWSVSGSSEQFF.